Sequencing of this T cell receptor (beta chain) was carried out in a study of blood T cells in healthy people across ages. Next came a second PCR, run for about 7 to 12 cycles, which used a sample-barcoded 5' primer along with a J-beta primer mix. TCRdb re-called the 5' RACE reads through MiXCR, storing one row per CDR3 protein. The top ten clones hold approximately 25% of a sample with some 550,000 distinct CDR3 sequences, 45% to 55% of them seen once. Only a few counts were recorded for this clonotype. V was clipped by 5 bases and J by 5 bases; unmatched bases: 9. Germline-derived CDR1 and CDR2 are SGHTA and FQGNSA. There are 14 residues in the CDR3.

Sequencing was carried out using blood. This rearrangement joins TRBV7-2 to TRBJ2-7, with 7 bases fitting TRBD1. The sequence derives from an elderly man in good health. CDR3 amino acids: CASSLTGVRHEQYF. CDR3 in DNA: TGTGCCAGCAGCCTAACAGGGGTTCGCCACGAGCAGTACTTC.